This T cell receptor (beta chain) is from a study of response to subunit inactivated influenza vaccine. Study-wide findings and caveats: Seasonal influenza vaccination, on each occasion, was suggested by the authors to recruit few new T cells.

MiXCR, run by TCRdb on the RT-PCR reads, gives a single entry per CDR3 protein. Altogether 400,000 to 650,000 distinct CDR3 sequences are present, 7.2% being singletons, with the ten largest covering around 13%. Concerning this clonotype itself: Antigen unknown.

The specimen was PBMCs from blood, collected about 23 months after vaccination. This clonotype was obtained from a man aged 50-75 years who received an inactivated influenza vaccine.

The CDR3 loop reads CASSRLFGTNTDTQYF. CDR3 DNA: TGTGCCAGCAGTCGGCTCTTCGGGACTAACACAGATACGCAGTATTTT. The chain couples TRBV28 to TRBJ2-3, with 7 bases fitting TRBD2. Germline trimming cut 5 bases from V and 2 bases from J; bases unmatched to any gene: 10. Germline CDR1 reads MDHEN; CDR2 reads SYDVKM. This CDR3 is 16 amino acids long. The whole variable domain, filled in from reference TRBV28 and TRBJ2-3, reads DVKVTQSSRYLVKRTGEKVFLECVQDMDHENMFWYRQDPGLGLRLIYFSYDVKMKEKGDIPEGYSVSREKKERFSLILESASTNQTSMYLCASSRLFGTNTDTQYFGPGTRLTVL.